The T cell receptor (beta chain) under discussion was sequenced for a study of blood T cell repertoires in COVID-19. About the study: Samples came from the United States, Italy and Spain, spanning acute and convalescent COVID-19. The cDNA or gDNA used as material had been derived from T cells, B-cell-depleted T cells, or PBMCs.

Germline V lookup: CDR1 SGDLS, CDR2 YYNGEE. The CDR3 has 15 amino acids. Deletions cut 2 bases from V and 4 bases from J, with 14 bases between. In the study's own analysis: How many nucleated cells were present was estimated from reference gene primer amplification. Clones were read by immunoSEQ multiplex PCR, and TCRdb kept only the in-frame ones, dropping some. D and trimming come from the DNA, and the V and J calls and clone size come from that table. The sample has around 160,000 clones, about 86% seen once. The chain recombines TRBV9 with TRBJ2-3; D perhaps matches TRBD2 (6 bases). The TCR sequence derives from a man aged 18 to 30 with acute or convalescent COVID-19. Sequenced input: peripheral blood. The CDR3 region is CASSVGTAGADTQYF. DNA for the CDR3: TGTGCCAGCAGCGTGGGGACTGCCGGCGCAGATACGCAGTATTTT.